This T cell receptor beta chain was recorded in a study of post-analysis software for immune sequencing data. Whole-study findings and limits: Five or six TRBV segments, including TRBV5-6, TRBV5-1 and TRBV20-1, were more frequent in patients than controls. F measure showed strong co-clustering of same-batch samples.

Every TCR beta cDNA library bore unique molecular identifiers. Input amounts of roughly 0.85 to 10 million T cells were used. These gave 500,000 or so cDNA molecules, so each molecule approximated one T cell. TCRdb called the PCR reads again in MiXCR, with one record for every CDR3 protein. The table lists about 820,000 distinct CDR3 sequences, under 70% of them singletons, with around 4.5% in the top ten. On this clonotype itself: Its antigen is currently unknown.

V was cut by 8 bases and J by 2 bases, with 11 bases left in between. The CDR3 length is 13 residues. Germline V gene data show CDR1 as MGHRA and CDR2 as YSYEKL. Sequencing was carried out using blood. The sequence came from a girl aged 5 to 17 with multiple sclerosis. The chain links TRBV4-1 to TRBJ2-3; tentatively, D is TRBD2 (6 bases). The chain's CDR3 is CASAAGTTDTQYF. In nucleotides, the CDR3 is TGCGCCAGCGCTGCGGGGACCACAGATACGCAGTATTTT.